This TCR beta chain was sequenced in a study of OX40 agonist ivuxolimab in advanced cancers. The overall study: Patient treatment consisted of intravenous ivuxolimab administration every 2 weeks at 0.01 to 10 mg/kg.

The method was immunoSEQ multiplex PCR; TCRdb's version includes in-frame clones alone and lacks a portion of them. The sample yields 61,000 or so clones, roughly four fifths seen once. As for this clone: An end of the junction differs from the germline gene, which may be a read error.

Sequencing was performed on CD4+ or CD8+ T cells sorted from blood, taken in a trial of the OX40 agonist ivuxolimab. The receptor comes from an adult with an advanced solid tumor such as melanoma, head and neck, liver or kidney cancer.

CDR3 in DNA: TGTGTCAGCAGCTCTCAAAGCGGGGGGGCCAGATCTGAGCAGTTCTTC. Amino acids: CVSSSQSGGARSEQFF. V is TRBV7-2 and J is TRBJ2-1; 10 bases fit TRBD2. CDR1 and CDR2 from the germline V gene are SGHTA and FQGNSA. There are 16 residues in the CDR3.